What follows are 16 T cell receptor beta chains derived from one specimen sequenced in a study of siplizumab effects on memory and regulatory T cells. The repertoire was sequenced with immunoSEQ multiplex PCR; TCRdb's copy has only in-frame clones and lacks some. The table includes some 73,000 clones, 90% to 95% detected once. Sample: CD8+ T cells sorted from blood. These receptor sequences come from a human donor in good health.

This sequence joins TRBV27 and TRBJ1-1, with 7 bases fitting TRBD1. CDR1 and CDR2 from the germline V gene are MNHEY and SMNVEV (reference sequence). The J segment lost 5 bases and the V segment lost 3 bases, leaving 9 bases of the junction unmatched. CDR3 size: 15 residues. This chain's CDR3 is CASSFSDRVVTEAFF. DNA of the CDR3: TGTGCCAGCAGTTTTTCTGACAGGGTAGTAACTGAAGCTTTCTTT.

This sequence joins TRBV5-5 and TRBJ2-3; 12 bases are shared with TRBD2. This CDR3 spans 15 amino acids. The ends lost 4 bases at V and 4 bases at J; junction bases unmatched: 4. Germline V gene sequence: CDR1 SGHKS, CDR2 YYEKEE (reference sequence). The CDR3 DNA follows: TGTGCCAGCAGCCGGACTAGCGGGGAGGCAGATACGCAGTATTTT. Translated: CASSRTSGEADTQYF.

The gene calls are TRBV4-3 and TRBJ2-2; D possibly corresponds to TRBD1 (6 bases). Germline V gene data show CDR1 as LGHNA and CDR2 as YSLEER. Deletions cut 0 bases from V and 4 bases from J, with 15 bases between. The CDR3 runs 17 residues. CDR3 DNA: TGCGCCAGCAGCCAAGATCCCGACAGGTCCAGCACCGGGGAGCTGTTTTTT. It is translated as CASSQDPDRSSTGELFF.

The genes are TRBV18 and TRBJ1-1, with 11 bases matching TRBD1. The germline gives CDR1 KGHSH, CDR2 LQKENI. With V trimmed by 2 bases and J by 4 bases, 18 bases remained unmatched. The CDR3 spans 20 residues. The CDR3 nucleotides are TGTGCCAGCTCACCATACCTTCCGGGACAGGGGGGAGGAGGACCCACTGAAGCTTTCTTT. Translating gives CASSPYLPGQGGGGPTEAFF.

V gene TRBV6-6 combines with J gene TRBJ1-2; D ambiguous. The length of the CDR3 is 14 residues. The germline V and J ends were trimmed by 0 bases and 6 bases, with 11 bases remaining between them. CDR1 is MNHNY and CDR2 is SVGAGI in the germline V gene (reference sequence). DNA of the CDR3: TGTGCCAGCAGTTACTCGCCCGGGGTCGATGGCTACACCTTC. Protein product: CASSYSPGVDGYTF.

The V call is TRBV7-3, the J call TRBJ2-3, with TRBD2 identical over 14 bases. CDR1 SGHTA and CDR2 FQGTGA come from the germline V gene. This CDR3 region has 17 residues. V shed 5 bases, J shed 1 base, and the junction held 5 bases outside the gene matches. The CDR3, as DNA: TGTGCCAGCAGCATCGGGACTAGCGGGGGCCGCACAGATACGCAGTATTTT. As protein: CASSIGTSGGRTDTQYF.

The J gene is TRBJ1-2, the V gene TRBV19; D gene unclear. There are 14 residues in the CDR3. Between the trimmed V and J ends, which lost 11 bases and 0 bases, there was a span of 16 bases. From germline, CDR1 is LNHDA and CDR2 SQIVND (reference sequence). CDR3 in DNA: TGTGCCTCCAGTTATCCGGGAACTAACTATGGCTACACCTTC. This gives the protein CASSYPGTNYGYTF.

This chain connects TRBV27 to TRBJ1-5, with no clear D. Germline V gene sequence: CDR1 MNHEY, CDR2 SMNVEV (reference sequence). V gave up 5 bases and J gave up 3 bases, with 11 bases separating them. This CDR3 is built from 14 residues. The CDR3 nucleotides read TGTGCCAGCAGTAACCTAGGGATCAATCAGCCCCAGCATTTT. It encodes CASSNLGINQPQHF.

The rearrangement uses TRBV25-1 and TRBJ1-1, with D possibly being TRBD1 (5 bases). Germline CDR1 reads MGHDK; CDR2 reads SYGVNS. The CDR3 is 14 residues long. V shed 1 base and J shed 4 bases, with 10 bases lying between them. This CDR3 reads CASSELGESTEAFF. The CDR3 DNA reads TGTGCCAGCAGTGAATTAGGGGAGAGCACTGAAGCTTTCTTT.

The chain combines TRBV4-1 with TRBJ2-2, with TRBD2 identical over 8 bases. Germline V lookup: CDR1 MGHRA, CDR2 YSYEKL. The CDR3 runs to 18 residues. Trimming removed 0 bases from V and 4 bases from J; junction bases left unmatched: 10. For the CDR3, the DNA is TGCGCCAGCAGCCAAGAAGCCCGGGTAGCGGGGCCCACCGGGGAGCTGTTTTTT. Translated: CASSQEARVAGPTGELFF.

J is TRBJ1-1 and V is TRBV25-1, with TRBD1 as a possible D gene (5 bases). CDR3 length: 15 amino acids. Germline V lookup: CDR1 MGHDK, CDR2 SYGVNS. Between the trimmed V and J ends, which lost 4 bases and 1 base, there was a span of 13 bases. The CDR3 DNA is TGTGCCAGCAGTGTGGGCCCCGGGGGGAACACTGAAGCTTTCTTT. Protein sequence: CASSVGPGGNTEAFF.

CDR3 sequence reads: CASSNGLGGYEQYF. CDR3 nucleotides: TGTGCCAGTAGTAACGGACTAGGAGGCTACGAGCAGTACTTC. The rearrangement uses TRBV19 and TRBJ2-7, with 7 bases identical to TRBD2. The germline V gene encodes CDR1 LNHDA and CDR2 SQIVND (reference sequence). This CDR3 has 14 residues. Germline trimming cut 4 bases from V and 3 bases from J; bases unmatched to any gene: 6.

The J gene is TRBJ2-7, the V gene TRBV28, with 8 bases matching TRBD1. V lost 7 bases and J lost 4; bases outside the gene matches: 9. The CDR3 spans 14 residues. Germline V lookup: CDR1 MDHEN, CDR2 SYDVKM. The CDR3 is CASTLQGGLYEQYF. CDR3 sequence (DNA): TGTGCCAGCACCCTACAGGGGGGACTTTACGAGCAGTACTTC.

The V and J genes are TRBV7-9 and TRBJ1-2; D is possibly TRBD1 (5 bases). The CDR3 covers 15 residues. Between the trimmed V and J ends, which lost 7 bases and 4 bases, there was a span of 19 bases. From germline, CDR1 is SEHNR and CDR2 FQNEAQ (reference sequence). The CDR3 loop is CASNSGRRGGYGYTF. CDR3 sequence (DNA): TGTGCCAGCAACTCGGGACGCCGTGGAGGCTATGGCTACACCTTC.

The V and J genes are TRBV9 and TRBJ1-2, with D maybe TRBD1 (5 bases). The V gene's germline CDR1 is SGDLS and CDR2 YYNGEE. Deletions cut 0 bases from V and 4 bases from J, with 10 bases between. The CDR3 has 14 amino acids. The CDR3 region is CASSVDRQFYGYTF. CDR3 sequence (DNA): TGTGCCAGCAGCGTAGATCGACAGTTCTATGGCTACACCTTC.

CDR3 in DNA: TGTGCCAGCAGTGAAGAGGCGGGGGGCTCTGGAAACACCATATATTTT. Protein sequence: CASSEEAGGSGNTIYF. The rearrangement joins TRBV6-1 to TRBJ1-3, with D possibly TRBD1 on 5 matching bases. V was pared by 1 base and J by 0 bases, with 10 bases between. Germline CDR1 reads MNHNS; CDR2 reads SASEGT. The CDR3 consists of 16 residues.